These 15 T cell receptor beta chains share one sample of origin, sequenced in a study of response to subunit inactivated influenza vaccine. TCRdb used MiXCR to reprocess the RT-PCR reads, holding one entry per CDR3 protein. Of about 190,000 distinct CDR3 sequences in the sample, around an eighth were seen once. Sequences were derived from CD8+ T cells sorted from PBMCs, sampled more than 4 days after vaccination. The receptor source for this set is a man aged 45-65 years who received an inactivated influenza vaccine.

This clonotype was picked up many times. The CDR3 spells CASGPTSNQPQHF. The CDR3 DNA sequence: TGTGCCAGCGGGCCGACTAGCAATCAGCCCCAGCATTTT. V gene TRBV12-3 or TRBV12-4 combines with J gene TRBJ1-5; unclear D gene. Trimming removed 8 bases at V and 0 bases at J, with 8 bases between. This CDR3 is 13 amino acids long.

The chain joins TRBV28 to TRBJ2-5; D might be TRBD2 (6 bases). V was trimmed by 1 base and J by 6 bases, leaving 15 bases between them. CDR1 is MDHEN and CDR2 is SYDVKM in the germline V gene. The CDR3 has 15 amino acids. The CDR3 region has the DNA TGTGCCAGCAGTTTATCGGGACTTACCGGGAAGACCCAGTACTTC. Translating it yields CASSLSGLTGKTQYF.

The V and J genes are TRBV3-1 and TRBJ2-3; a weak D match, TRBD2 (6 bases). The germline V gene has CDR1 LGHDT and CDR2 YNNKEL (reference sequence). The CDR3 has 18 residues. The ends were cut back, 8 bases at V and 6 bases at J, with 30 bases in the middle. The CDR3 spells CASCLTRTGTWLTDTQYF. The CDR3 DNA is TGTGCCAGCTGCCTGACGAGAACCGGGACTTGGTTAACCGATACGCAGTATTTT.

This chain uses TRBV2 with TRBJ2-5; TRBD2 matches 11 bases. The germline V gene has CDR1 SNHLY and CDR2 FYNNEI. This CDR3 is 15 amino acids long. V gave up 6 bases and J gave up 1 base; unmatched junction bases: 4. The CDR3: CASRPSGRIQETQYF. The CDR3 DNA sequence: TGTGCCAGCAGGCCTAGCGGGAGGATCCAAGAGACCCAGTACTTC.

The V and J genes are TRBV7-8 and TRBJ2-5, with 12 bases identical to TRBD2. The CDR3 has 13 residues. Germline-derived CDR1 and CDR2 are SGHVS and FQNEAQ. V lost 6 bases and J lost 4; bases outside the gene matches: 0. CDR3 protein: CASRGLAGETQYF. The CDR3 region has the DNA TGTGCCAGCAGGGGACTAGCGGGAGAGACCCAGTACTTC.

The chain carries TRBV4-2 and TRBJ2-7; TRBD2 matches at 10 bases. The CDR3 consists of 16 residues. In germline, CDR1 is LGHNA, CDR2 YNFKEQ. V shed 1 base and J 2 bases; nucleotides not matched to a gene: 5. CDR3 DNA: TGTGCCAGCAGCCAAGGTCTAGCGGGAGACGCCTACGAGCAGTACTTC. Translating gives CASSQGLAGDAYEQYF.

The rearrangement joins TRBV4-2 to TRBJ2-7, with D possibly matching TRBD1 (6 bases). The germline CDR1 and CDR2 sequences are LGHNA and YNFKEQ. The CDR3 sequence is 16 residues long. The V end lost 2 bases, the J end lost 0 bases, and 14 bases lay between the germline ends. The CDR3 loop reads CASSQLGQTSSYEQYF. The CDR3 coding sequence is TGTGCCAGCAGCCAACTAGGACAGACGAGCTCCTACGAGCAGTACTTC.

V usage is TRBV7-2 and J usage is TRBJ2-5, with 10 bases fitting TRBD2. CDR3 size: 15 residues. CDR1 is SGHTA and CDR2 is FQGNSA in the germline V gene. J lost 1 base, V lost 4 bases, and 3 bases had no gene match. The CDR3 reads CASSSGLASQETQYF. The CDR3 bases are TGTGCCAGCAGCTCGGGACTAGCGTCCCAAGAGACCCAGTACTTC.

This clonotype was detected only a few times. This sequence joins TRBV29-1 and TRBJ1-2, with 8 nucleotides matching TRBD1. Germline assignment: CDR1 SQVTM and CDR2 ANQGSEA. The CDR3 runs 13 residues. V lost 6 bases and J lost 5; bases outside the gene matches: 8. The CDR3 nucleotides are TGCAGCGTAGACGGACAGGGAGGTTATGGCTACACCTTC. This translates into CSVDGQGGYGYTF.

Only a few counts were recorded for this clonotype. The V gene is TRBV15, the J gene TRBJ2-7; no clear D gene. This CDR3 has 15 residues. Trimming left V 5 bases short and J 0 bases short, with 14 bases between. Germline assignment: CDR1 LNHNV and CDR2 YYDKDF (reference sequence). CDR3 residues: CATSPDGSPSYEQYF. The CDR3 region has the DNA TGTGCCACCAGCCCCGATGGGTCCCCCTCCTACGAGCAGTACTTC.

The chain uses TRBV15 and TRBJ2-5; D call uncertain. The length of the CDR3 is 17 residues. The V gene's germline CDR1 is LNHNV and CDR2 YYDKDF (reference sequence). Trimming removed 3 bases from V and 4 bases from J, with 21 bases in between. The CDR3 loop reads CATSRAKGIYRLETQYF. The DNA of the CDR3 is TGTGCCACCAGCAGGGCCAAGGGAATCTACAGATTAGAGACCCAGTACTTC. The variable domain in full, with the rest retrieved from reference TRBV15 and TRBJ2-5, is DAMVIQNPRYQVTQFGKPVTLSCSQTLNHNVMYWYQQKSSQAPKLLFHYYDKDFNNEADTPDNFQSRRPNTSFCFLDIRSPGLGDTAMYLCATSRAKGIYRLETQYFGPGTRLLVL.

The table lists this clonotype with many counts. V usage is TRBV28 and J usage is TRBJ2-7, with TRBD1 matching over 9 bases. Germline V gene data show CDR1 as MDHEN and CDR2 as SYDVKM. The CDR3 covers 16 residues. Germline trimming cut 6 bases from V and 5 bases from J; bases unmatched to any gene: 14. CDR3 in amino acids: CASSFTPGQGFDEQYF. In DNA, the CDR3 is TGTGCCAGCAGCTTCACCCCGGGACAGGGTTTCGACGAGCAGTACTTC.

This clonotype was counted ten times or more. V is TRBV5-1 and J is TRBJ2-1, with 7 nucleotides matching TRBD2. This CDR3 is 12 amino acids long. Germline values: CDR1 SGHRS, CDR2 YFSETQ. Trimming at V came to 4 bases and at J to 8 bases, leaving 3 bases not matched to a gene. DNA of the CDR3: TGCGCCAGCAGCGGGGGGGTCCATGAGCAGTTCTTC. It codes for CASSGGVHEQFF.

There are many counts of this clonotype. The chain employs TRBV7-9 and TRBJ2-1; maybe TRBD2 (5 bases). Trimming left V 1 base short and J 3 bases short, with 13 bases between. The length of the CDR3 is 16 residues. The germline V gene has CDR1 SEHNR and CDR2 FQNEAQ (reference sequence). The CDR3 sequence is CASSLGFRLNYNEQFF. Here the CDR3 DNA reads TGTGCCAGCAGCTTAGGATTCAGACTAAACTACAATGAGCAGTTCTTC.

The rearrangement joins TRBV6-1 to TRBJ2-1; 10 bases fit TRBD2. J gave up 8 bases and V 7 bases, and 14 bases lay outside the gene matches. CDR3 length: 16 residues. Germline V CDR1 and CDR2: MNHNS, SASEGT. CDR3 protein: CASKKLLAGVLDEQFF. The CDR3 coding sequence is TGTGCCAGCAAGAAGTTGCTAGCGGGAGTGTTGGATGAGCAGTTCTTC.